Listed here are 17 T cell receptor beta chains from one sample, sequenced in a study of T cells after yellow fever vaccination. TCRdb re-analysed the 5' RACE reads in MiXCR, keeping a single row per CDR3 protein. Here the sample spans some 70,000 distinct CDR3 sequences, just over 6.5% being singletons. The specimen was CD8+ T cells sorted from PBMCs, collected approximately 47 days after the first yellow fever vaccination. The receptors derive from a man between 18 and 35 years old who received the YFV17D yellow fever vaccine.

This clonotype was recorded at least ten times. The rearrangement joins TRBV21-1 to TRBJ2-7. TRBV21-1 is flagged as a pseudogene. The CDR3 has 13 residues. CDR3 sequence reads: CASTRRNKDEQYF. DNA for the CDR3: TGTGCCAGTACTCGAAGGAATAAAGACGAGCAGTACTTC.

This clonotype was picked up a small number of times. The chain employs TRBV19 and TRBJ2-6, with 8 bases that match TRBD2. Germline CDR1 is LNHDA and CDR2 is SQIVND (reference sequence). This CDR3 comprises 17 residues. J gave up 0 bases and V 6 bases, and 7 bases lay outside the gene matches. CDR3: CASSPWRGASGANVLTF. The CDR3 nucleotides are TGTGCCAGTAGCCCCTGGCGGGGGGCCTCTGGGGCCAACGTCCTGACTTTC. Using reference TRBV19 and TRBJ2-6 for the parts outside the CDR3, the full variable domain is DGGITQSPKYLFRKEGQNVTLSCEQNLNHDAMYWYRQDPGQGLRLIYYSQIVNDFQKGDIAEGYSVSREKKESFPLTVTSAQKNPTAFYLCASSPWRGASGANVLTFGAGSRLTVL.

The sample holds many counts of this clonotype. V is TRBV6-5 and J is TRBJ2-3; D may be TRBD2 (6 bases). The CDR3 contains 16 residues. Trimming took 6 bases from V and 2 from J, leaving 18 bases between them. The germline CDR1 and CDR2 sequences are MNHEY and SVGAGI. The CDR3 DNA reads as TGTGCCAGCAGCACTCTTCCGGGACTCTACACAGATACGCAGTATTTT. This gives the protein CASSTLPGLYTDTQYF.

J is TRBJ1-4 and V is TRBV12-3 or TRBV12-4; D might be TRBD1 (5 bases). The CDR3 sequence is 13 residues long. Trimming cost V 7 bases and J 7 bases, with 13 bases left between them. The CDR3 region is CASTFLTGEKLFF. Here the CDR3 DNA reads TGTGCCAGCACCTTCCTTACAGGTGAAAAACTGTTTTTT.

This clonotype was counted at least ten times. The J gene is TRBJ2-3, the V gene TRBV29-1, with D possibly TRBD2 on 6 matching bases. The germline V gene has CDR1 SQVTM and CDR2 ANQGSEA. The CDR3 covers 15 residues. Trimming cost V 0 bases and J 5 bases, with 15 bases left between them. As DNA, the CDR3 is TGCAGCGTTGAAGATCCGGAGGGCTGGCAAGATACGCAGTATTTT. This encodes CSVEDPEGWQDTQYF.

The sample holds many counts of this clonotype. The chain carries TRBV13 and TRBJ1-2; D gene ambiguous. The CDR3 runs 15 residues. Germline loops: CDR1 PRHDT, CDR2 FYEKMQ (reference sequence). Trimming took 5 bases from V and 4 from J, leaving 17 bases between them. The CDR3, as DNA: TGTGCCAGCAGCCAATTTCCAGGTTTTAGCTATGGCTACACCTTC. Its protein is CASSQFPGFSYGYTF.

CDR3 sequence (DNA): TGTGCCTGGACCCGAGGGGGGATTTACAATGAGCAGTTCTTC. Translation gives CAWTRGGIYNEQFF. V gene TRBV30 combines with J gene TRBJ2-1; D is perhaps TRBD1 or TRBD2 (6 bases each). The V end was cut by 4 bases, the J end by 4 bases, with 14 bases between. Germline CDR1 is GTSNPN and CDR2 is SVGIG (reference sequence). The length of the CDR3 is 14 residues. Looking up the rest from reference TRBV30 and TRBJ2-1 gives the full variable domain: SQTIHQWPATLVQPVGSPLSLECTVEGTSNPNLYWYRQAAGRGLQLLFYSVGIGQISSEVPQNLSASRPQDRQFILSSKKLLLSDSGFYLCAWTRGGIYNEQFFGPGTRLTVL.

There are a few counts of this clonotype. This chain uses TRBV9 with TRBJ2-1; D is unclear. V lost 0 bases and J 5 bases, leaving 6 bases between the germline ends. Per the germline V gene, CDR1 is SGDLS and CDR2 is YYNGEE. CDR3 length: 13 amino acids. CDR3 sequence reads: CASSVGGNNEQFF. The CDR3 DNA is TGTGCCAGCAGCGTAGGAGGAAACAATGAGCAGTTCTTC.

This clonotype was seen a handful of times. The V and J genes are TRBV6-5 and TRBJ2-3; 9 bases are shared with TRBD2. In germline, CDR1 is MNHEY, CDR2 SVGAGI. CDR3 size: 19 residues. The J segment lost 0 bases and the V segment lost 6 bases, leaving 16 bases of the junction unmatched. CDR3 DNA sequence: TGTGCCAGCAGCTACACATACGATATAGCGGGGGATAGCACAGATACGCAGTATTTT. It codes for CASSYTYDIAGDSTDTQYF.

This clonotype came up many times. The chain uses TRBV6-1 and TRBJ2-7; 12 nucleotides match TRBD1. There are 15 residues in the CDR3. Germline CDR1 is MNHNS and CDR2 is SASEGT. V lost 6 bases and J lost 4; bases outside the gene matches: 7. CDR3 coding DNA: TGTGCCAGCAGCCAACCGGGACAGGGGGCGTACGAGCAGTACGTC. It specifies CASSQPGQGAYEQYV.

This clonotype was counted many times. V and J are TRBV29-1 and TRBJ1-3; D remains unclear. From germline, CDR1 is SQVTM and CDR2 ANQGSEA. The CDR3 totals 12 residues. Deletions cut 6 bases from V and 0 bases from J, with 6 bases between. CDR3 amino acids: CSVGDSGNTIYF. The CDR3 nucleotides read TGCAGCGTCGGTGACTCTGGAAACACCATATATTTT.

The table lists this clonotype with many counts. CDR3 sequence reads: CASSQVVRESSYNEQFF. The CDR3 nucleotides read TGTGCCAGCAGCCAAGTCGTCAGGGAAAGCTCCTACAATGAGCAGTTCTTC. The chain uses TRBV14 and TRBJ2-1, with D maybe TRBD1 (5 bases). This CDR3 has 17 amino acids. The germline gives CDR1 SGHDN, CDR2 FVKESK. V was pared by 1 base and J by 0 bases, with 13 bases between.

This clonotype occurred a few times. This chain connects TRBV7-9 to TRBJ1-1; D unclear. The CDR3 contains 11 residues. Trimming took 3 bases from V and 11 from J, leaving 10 bases between them. Germline V gene data show CDR1 as SEHNR and CDR2 as FQNEAQ (reference sequence). The CDR3 nucleotides are TGTGCCAGCAGCTTTACGGATGAGGCTTTCTTT. It is translated as CASSFTDEAFF.

This clonotype was seen at least ten times. V usage is TRBV7-9 and J usage is TRBJ2-2, with D unclear. This CDR3 contains 15 residues. V dropped 4 bases and J dropped 8 bases, with 17 bases sitting between them. Germline CDR1 SEHNR, CDR2 FQNEAQ (reference sequence). The CDR3 protein is CASSSRTDRRGELFF. As DNA, the CDR3 is TGTGCCAGCAGCTCAAGGACGGACCGGCGGGGGGAGCTGTTTTTT.

Only a few counts were recorded for this clonotype. The chain uses TRBV4-3 and TRBJ1-2; 11 nucleotides align to TRBD1. Trimming removed 2 bases from V and 6 bases from J; junction bases left unmatched: 8. The germline V gene has CDR1 LGHNA and CDR2 YSLEER. CDR3 length equals 16 residues. For the CDR3, the DNA is TGCGCCAGCAGCCAAAGGGACAGGGGGTATGATCATGGCTACACCTTC. Translation gives CASSQRDRGYDHGYTF.

This clonotype has just a few counts. The chain uses TRBV7-3 and TRBJ2-1; D is possibly TRBD1 (6 bases). V lost 4 bases, J lost 4 bases, and 20 bases lay in between. The CDR3 is 17 residues long. Germline loops: CDR1 SGHTA, CDR2 FQGTGA. DNA for the CDR3: TGTGCCAGCAGCTCTGGTGGGGGCAGGGCAGGGTACAATGAGCAGTTCTTC. Residues: CASSSGGGRAGYNEQFF. Filled out from reference TRBV7-3 and TRBJ2-1, the complete variable domain reads GAGVSQTPSNKVTEKGKYVELRCDPISGHTALYWYRQSLGQGPEFLIYFQGTGAADDSGLPNDRFFAVRPEGSVSTLKIQRTERGDSAVYLCASSSGGGRAGYNEQFFGPGTRLTVL.

This clonotype has a count of ten or more. The V gene is TRBV30, the J gene TRBJ1-2; D remains unclear. Between the trimmed V and J ends, which lost 7 bases and 8 bases, there was a span of 20 bases. The CDR3 sequence is 13 residues long. CDR1 and CDR2 from the germline V gene are GTSNPN and SVGIG (reference sequence). This CDR3 reads CASPAGRRRGYTF. CDR3 DNA sequence: TGTGCCTCGCCCGCAGGCAGAAGGAGGGGCTACACCTTC. Full variable domain (outside the CDR3, taken from reference TRBV30 and TRBJ1-2): SQTIHQWPATLVQPVGSPLSLECTVEGTSNPNLYWYRQAAGRGLQLLFYSVGIGQISSEVPQNLSASRPQDRQFILSSKKLLLSDSGFYLCASPAGRRRGYTFGSGTRLTVV.